This T cell receptor beta chain was identified during a study of blood T cell repertoires in COVID-19. Study details: The samples span acute and convalescent COVID-19 from the United States, Italy and Spain. PBMCs, B-cell-depleted T cells, or T cells provided the cDNA or gDNA that made up the material.

This clone was recorded only once. Authors' methods: Amplification with reference gene primers provided the estimates of nucleated cell counts. Measured with immunoSEQ multiplex PCR; TCRdb has only the in-frame clones, and not every one. The DNA was the basis for D and trimming; V, J and clone size are from that table. The data hold fewer than 200,000 clones, with around 90% observed a single time. The sequence derives from a man aged 45 to 65 who had recovered from COVID-19. Sequenced material: peripheral blood.

CDR3 bases: TGTGCCTGGAGTCGGCGGGGGGGCAATGAGCAGTTCTTC. It yields the protein CAWSRRGGNEQFF. V is TRBV30 and J is TRBJ2-1; 9 nucleotides agree with TRBD2. The CDR3 covers 13 residues. Germline-derived CDR1 and CDR2 are GTSNPN and SVGIG (reference sequence). V was clipped by 2 bases and J by 6 bases; unmatched bases: 2.